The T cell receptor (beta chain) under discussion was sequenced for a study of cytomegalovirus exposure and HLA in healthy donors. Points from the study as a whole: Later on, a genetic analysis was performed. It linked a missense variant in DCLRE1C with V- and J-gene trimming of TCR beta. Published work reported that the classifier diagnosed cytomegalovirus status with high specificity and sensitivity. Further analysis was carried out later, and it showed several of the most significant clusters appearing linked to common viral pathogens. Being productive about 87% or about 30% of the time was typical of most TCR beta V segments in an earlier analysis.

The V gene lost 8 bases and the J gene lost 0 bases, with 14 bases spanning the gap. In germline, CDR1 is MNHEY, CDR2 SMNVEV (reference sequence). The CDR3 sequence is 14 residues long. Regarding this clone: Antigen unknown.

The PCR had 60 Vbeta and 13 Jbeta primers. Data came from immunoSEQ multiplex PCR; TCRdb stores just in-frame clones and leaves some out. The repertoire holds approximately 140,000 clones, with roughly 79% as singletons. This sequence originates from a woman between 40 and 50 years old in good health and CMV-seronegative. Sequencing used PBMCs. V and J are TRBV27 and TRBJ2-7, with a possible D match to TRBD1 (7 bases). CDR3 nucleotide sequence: TGTGCCAGCGGGGACAGACTAGACTCCTACGAGCAGTACTTC. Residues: CASGDRLDSYEQYF.